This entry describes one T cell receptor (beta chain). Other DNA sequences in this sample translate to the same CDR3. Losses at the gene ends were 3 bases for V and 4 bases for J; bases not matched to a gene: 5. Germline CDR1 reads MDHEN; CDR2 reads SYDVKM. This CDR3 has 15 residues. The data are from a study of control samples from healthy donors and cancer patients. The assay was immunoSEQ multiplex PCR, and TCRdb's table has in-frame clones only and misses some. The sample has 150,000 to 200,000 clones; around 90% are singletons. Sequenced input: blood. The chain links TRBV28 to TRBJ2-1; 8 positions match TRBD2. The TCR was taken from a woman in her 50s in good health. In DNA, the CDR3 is TGTGCCAGCAGTTTGTCGGGGGGGGAGTACAATGAGCAGTTCTTC. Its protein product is CASSLSGGEYNEQFF.